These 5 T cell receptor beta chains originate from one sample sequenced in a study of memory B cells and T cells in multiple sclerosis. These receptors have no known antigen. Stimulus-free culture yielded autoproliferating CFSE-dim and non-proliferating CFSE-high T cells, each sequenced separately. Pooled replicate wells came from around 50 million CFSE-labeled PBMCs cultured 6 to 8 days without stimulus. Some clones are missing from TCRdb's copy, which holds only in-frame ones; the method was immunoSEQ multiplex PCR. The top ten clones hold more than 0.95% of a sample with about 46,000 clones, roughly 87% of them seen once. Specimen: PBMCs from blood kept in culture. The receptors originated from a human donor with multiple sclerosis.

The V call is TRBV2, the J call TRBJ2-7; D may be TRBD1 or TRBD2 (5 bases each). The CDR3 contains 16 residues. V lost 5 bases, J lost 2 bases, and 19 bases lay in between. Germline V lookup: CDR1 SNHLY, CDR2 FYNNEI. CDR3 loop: CASSIPGTLSPYEQYF. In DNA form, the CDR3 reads TGTGCCAGCAGTATCCCCGGGACGTTATCCCCCTACGAGCAGTACTTC.

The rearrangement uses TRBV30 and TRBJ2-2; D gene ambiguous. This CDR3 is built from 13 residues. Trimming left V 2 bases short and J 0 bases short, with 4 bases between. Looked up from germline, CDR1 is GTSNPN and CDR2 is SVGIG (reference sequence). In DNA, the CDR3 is TGTGCCTGGAGTCGACCGAACACCGGGGAGCTGTTTTTT. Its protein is CAWSRPNTGELFF.

The CDR3, as DNA: TGCGCCAGCAGCTTGATACAGGGGGTGACAGATACGCAGTATTTT. It specifies CASSLIQGVTDTQYF. The rearrangement joins TRBV5-1 to TRBJ2-3, with 8 bases that match TRBD1. The CDR3 contains 15 residues. From germline, CDR1 is SGHRS and CDR2 YFSETQ. With V trimmed by 1 base and J by 3 bases, 4 bases remained unmatched.

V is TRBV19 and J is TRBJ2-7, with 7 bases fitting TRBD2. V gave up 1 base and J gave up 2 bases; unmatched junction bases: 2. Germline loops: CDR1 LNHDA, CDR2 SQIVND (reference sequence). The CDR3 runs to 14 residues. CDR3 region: CASSIAGGTYEQYF. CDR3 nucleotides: TGTGCCAGTAGTATAGCGGGGGGTACCTACGAGCAGTACTTC.

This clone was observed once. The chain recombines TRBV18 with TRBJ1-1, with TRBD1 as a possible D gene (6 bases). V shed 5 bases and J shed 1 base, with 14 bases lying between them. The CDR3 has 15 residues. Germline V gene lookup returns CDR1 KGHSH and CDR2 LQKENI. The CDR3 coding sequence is TGTGCCAGCTCAGGGGGCTTTGACGGGAACACTGAAGCTTTCTTT. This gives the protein CASSGGFDGNTEAFF. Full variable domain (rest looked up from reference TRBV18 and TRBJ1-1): NAGVMQNPRHLVRRRGQEARLRCSPMKGHSHVYWYRQLPEEGLKFMVYLQKENIIDESGMPKERFSAEFPKEGPSILRIQQVVRGDSAAYFCASSGGFDGNTEAFFGQGTRLTVV.